The present TCR beta chain was sequenced within a study of monozygotic twins with inflammatory bowel disease. Germline loops: CDR1 MDHEN, CDR2 SYDVKM. The CDR3 extends over 11 amino acids. TCRdb derives one entry per CDR3 protein from the 5' RACE reads, leaving out DNA. The sample table sets out about 330,000 distinct CDR3 sequences. Study-wide results and caveats: IBD patients displayed reduced TCRbeta diversity (inverse Simpson) when set against healthy co-twins. It was observed that concordant and discordant twins did not differ in repertoire similarity, possibly given limited power. Clonotypes shared with others were fewer in IBD patients than in healthy twins, especially with disease activity.

On this clonotype: Its specificity is not known.

This receptor was taken from a human donor with ulcerative colitis or Crohn's disease, or a healthy co-twin of an affected twin (not recorded which). J is TRBJ2-7 and V is TRBV28; TCRdb lists TRBD1, though no DNA is available to test this call. The sequenced sample was blood. The CDR3 region is CASSRGGEQYF.